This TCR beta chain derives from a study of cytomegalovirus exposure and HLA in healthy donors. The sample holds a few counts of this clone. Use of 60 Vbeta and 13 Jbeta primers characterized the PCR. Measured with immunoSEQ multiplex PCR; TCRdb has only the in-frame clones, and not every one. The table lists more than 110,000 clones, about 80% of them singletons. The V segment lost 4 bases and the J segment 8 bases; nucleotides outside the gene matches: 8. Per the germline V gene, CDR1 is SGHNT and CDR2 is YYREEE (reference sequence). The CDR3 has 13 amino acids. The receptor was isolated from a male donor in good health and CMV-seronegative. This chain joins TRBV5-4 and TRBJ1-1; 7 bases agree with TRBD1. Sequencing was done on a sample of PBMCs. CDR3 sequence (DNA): TGTGCCAGCAGCGACCGGGACAGAGAAGAAGCTTTCTTT. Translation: CASSDRDREEAFF.